This TCR beta chain was found in a study of blood T cell repertoires in COVID-19. Repertoires were generated with immunoSEQ multiplex PCR, while TCRdb's copy carries only in-frame clones and drops some. The data show a few hundred thousand clones, 75% to 90% seen once. The source of this sequence is a woman in her thirties or forties who had recovered from COVID-19. Sequencing was performed on peripheral blood.

Here the CDR3 DNA reads TGTGCCAGCAGTTATAAAAGAGAGTCCACTGAAGCTTTCTTT. It yields the protein CASSYKRESTEAFF. The chain has TRBV2 and TRBJ1-1; D unclear. The V gene's germline CDR1 is SNHLY and CDR2 FYNNEI. This CDR3 has 14 amino acids. Deletions cut 5 bases from V and 4 bases from J, with 14 bases between. The variable domain in full, completed from reference TRBV2 and TRBJ1-1, reads EPEVTQTPSHQVTQMGQEVILRCVPISNHLYFYWYRQILGQKVEFLVSFYNNEISEKSEIFDDQFSVERPDGSNFTLKIRSTKLEDSAMYFCASSYKRESTEAFFGQGTRLTVV.